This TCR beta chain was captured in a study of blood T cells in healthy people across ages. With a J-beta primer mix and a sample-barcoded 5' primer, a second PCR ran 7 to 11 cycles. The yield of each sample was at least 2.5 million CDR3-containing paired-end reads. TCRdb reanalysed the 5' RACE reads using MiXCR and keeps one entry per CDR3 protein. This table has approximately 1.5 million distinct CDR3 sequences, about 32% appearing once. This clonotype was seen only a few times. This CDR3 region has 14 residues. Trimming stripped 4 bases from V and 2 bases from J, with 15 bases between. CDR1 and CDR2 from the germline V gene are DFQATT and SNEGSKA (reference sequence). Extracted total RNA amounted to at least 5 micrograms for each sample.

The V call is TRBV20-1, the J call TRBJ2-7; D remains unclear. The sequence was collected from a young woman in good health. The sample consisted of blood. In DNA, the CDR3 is TGCAGTGCTAAGTTCGAAGGGTTCCCCTACGAGCAGTACTTC. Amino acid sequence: CSAKFEGFPYEQYF.